This TCR beta chain was identified during a study of control samples from healthy donors and cancer patients. Trimming shortened V by 6 bases and J by 3 bases, and 14 bases separated the two germline ends. Germline assignment: CDR1 GTSNPN and CDR2 SVGIG (reference sequence). The CDR3 is made up of 14 amino acids. Profiling relied on immunoSEQ multiplex PCR, and the TCRdb table lists in-frame clones only, not all of them. The sample carries around 120,000 clones, approximately 88% recorded once. The sample holds one count of this clone. Material for sequencing was blood. The J gene is TRBJ1-4, the V gene TRBV30; no firm D call. The TCR comes from a man between 35 and 55 years old in good health. CDR3 amino acids: CACPWKGSNEKLFF. The CDR3 nucleotides are TGTGCCTGCCCCTGGAAGGGCTCTAATGAAAAACTGTTTTTT.